A selection of T cell receptor beta chains follows, all from one sample in a study of blood T cell repertoires in COVID-19. Using immunoSEQ multiplex PCR, the repertoire was profiled, and TCRdb retains in-frame clones only, with some absent. Among approximately 450,000 clones listed, nearly 90% were seen once. Sequencing used PBMCs or T cells enriched from blood (not recorded which). These receptor sequences come from a young woman with acute COVID-19. Each CDR3 is given with its conserved first and last residue. A D gene is named only where the DNA matches it firmly. Size is omitted from some rows. Given values are once, few, many or a class for expanded clones.

v_gene: TRBV27
j_gene: TRBJ2-5
abundance: .
d_gene: TRBD2
CDR3aa: CASSYSGAQETQYF
CDR3nt: TGTGCCAGCAGTTATAGCGGGGCCCAAGAGACCCAGTACTTC

v_gene: TRBV30
j_gene: TRBJ1-5
abundance: .
d_gene: .
CDR3aa: CAWSGLTYNQPQHF
CDR3nt: TGTGCCTGGAGTGGTCTTACCTACAATCAGCCCCAGCATTTT

v_gene: TRBV7-9
j_gene: TRBJ1-6
abundance: .
d_gene: TRBD1
CDR3aa: CASSIGTDNSPLHF
CDR3nt: TGTGCCAGCAGCATCGGGACAGATAATTCACCCCTCCACTTT

v_gene: TRBV28
j_gene: TRBJ1-5
abundance: .
d_gene: TRBD1
CDR3aa: CASRSDRDRQPQHF
CDR3nt: TGTGCCAGCAGATCTGACAGGGATCGTCAGCCCCAGCATTTT

v_gene: TRBV3-1/TRBV3-2
j_gene: TRBJ1-1
abundance: .
d_gene: .
CDR3aa: CASSQGNRENTEAFF
CDR3nt: TGTGCCAGCAGCCAAGGAAACAGGGAGAACACTGAAGCTTTCTTT

v_gene: TRBV7-9
j_gene: TRBJ1-5
abundance: .
d_gene: .
CDR3aa: CASSQDSRNQPQHF
CDR3nt: TGTGCCAGCAGCCAGGACAGCCGCAATCAGCCCCAGCATTTT

v_gene: TRBV19
j_gene: TRBJ2-2
abundance: once
d_gene: TRBD2
CDR3aa: CASSIVLRDYQNTGELFF
CDR3nt: TGTGCCAGTAGTATAGTTCTCCGGGACTACCAGAACACCGGGGAGCTGTTTTTT

v_gene: TRBV18
j_gene: TRBJ2-5
abundance: .
d_gene: .
CDR3aa: CASSQEGASGAQYF
CDR3nt: TGTGCCAGCTCACAGGAGGGGGCCTCGGGGGCCCAGTACTTC

v_gene: TRBV3-1/TRBV3-2
j_gene: TRBJ1-4
abundance: .
d_gene: .
CDR3aa: CASSQDPGEKLFF
CDR3nt: TGTGCCAGCAGCCAAGATCCAGGAGAAAAACTGTTTTTT

v_gene: TRBV23-1
j_gene: TRBJ1-4
abundance: .
d_gene: .
CDR3aa: CATTDRTTSATNEKLFF
CDR3nt: TGCGCCACCACCGACCGGACAACGAGTGCAACTAATGAAAAACTGTTTTTT

v_gene: TRBV27
j_gene: TRBJ1-1
abundance: .
d_gene: .
CDR3aa: CASSPRPGLLLGTEAFF
CDR3nt: TGTGCCAGCAGTCCCCGGCCAGGTCTTCTTCTTGGCACTGAAGCTTTCTTT

v_gene: TRBV29-1
j_gene: TRBJ1-1
abundance: .
d_gene: .
CDR3aa: CSVGKGAGKANTEAFF
CDR3nt: TGCAGCGTTGGTAAAGGGGCAGGGAAGGCGAACACTGAAGCTTTCTTT